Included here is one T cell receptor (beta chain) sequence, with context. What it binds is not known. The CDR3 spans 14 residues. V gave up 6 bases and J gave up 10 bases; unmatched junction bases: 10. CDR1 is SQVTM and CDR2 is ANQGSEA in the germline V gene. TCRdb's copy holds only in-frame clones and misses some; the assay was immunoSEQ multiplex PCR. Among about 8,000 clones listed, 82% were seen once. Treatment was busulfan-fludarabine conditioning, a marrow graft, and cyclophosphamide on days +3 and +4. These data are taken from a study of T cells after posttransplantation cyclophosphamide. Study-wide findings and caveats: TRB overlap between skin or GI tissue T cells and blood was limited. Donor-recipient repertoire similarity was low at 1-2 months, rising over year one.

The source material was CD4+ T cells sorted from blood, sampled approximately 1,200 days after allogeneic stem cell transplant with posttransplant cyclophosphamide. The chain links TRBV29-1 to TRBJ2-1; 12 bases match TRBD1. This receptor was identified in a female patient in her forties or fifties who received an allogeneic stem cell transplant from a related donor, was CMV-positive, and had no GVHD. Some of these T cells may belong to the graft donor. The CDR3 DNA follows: TGCAGCGTCAACAAGGGACAGGGGGCGCGGGAGCAGTTCTTC. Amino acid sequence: CSVNKGQGAREQFF.